Included here is one TCR beta chain sequence, with context. These data belong to a study of blood T cell repertoires in COVID-19. Assay used: immunoSEQ multiplex PCR; TCRdb lists only in-frame clones, some missing. The table shows roughly 280,000 clones, with 85% to 90% occurring only once. The CDR3 is 16 amino acids. Unmatched junction bases numbered 6, after V lost 5 bases and J lost 7 bases. CDR1 is SGHNT and CDR2 is YENEEA in the germline V gene. Sequenced input: PBMCs or T cells enriched from blood (not recorded which). The chain links TRBV11-3 to TRBJ2-2; 14 bases align to TRBD2. The TCR comes from a woman under 40 with acute COVID-19. The CDR3 DNA reads as TGTGCCAGCAGCCCGGGGACTAGCGGGAGTGGCGGGGAGCTGTTTTTT. It codes for CASSPGTSGSGGELFF.